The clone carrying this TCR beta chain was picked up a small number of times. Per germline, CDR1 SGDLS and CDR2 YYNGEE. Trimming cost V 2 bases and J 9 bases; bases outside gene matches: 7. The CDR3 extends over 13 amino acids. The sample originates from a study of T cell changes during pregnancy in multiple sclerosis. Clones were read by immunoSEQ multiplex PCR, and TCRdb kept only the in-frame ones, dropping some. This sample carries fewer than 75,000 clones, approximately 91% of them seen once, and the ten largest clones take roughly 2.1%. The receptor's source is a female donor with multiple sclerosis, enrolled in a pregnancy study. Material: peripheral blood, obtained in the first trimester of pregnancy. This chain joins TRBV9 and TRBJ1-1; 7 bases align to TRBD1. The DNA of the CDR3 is TGTGCCAGCAGCGTCGAGACAGGGAGGAAAGCTTTCTTT. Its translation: CASSVETGRKAFF.